This TCR beta chain was identified during a study of T-cell reconstitution after alpha-beta-depleted transplantation in children. This clonotype has just a few counts. Unique molecular identifiers were incorporated during preparation of the TCRbeta library. TCRdb analysed the PCR reads with MiXCR anew, one entry per CDR3 protein. This sample carries about 610,000 distinct CDR3 sequences, roughly a tenth of them seen once, and the ten largest clones take less than 5%. Germline values: CDR1 DFQATT, CDR2 SNEGSKA (reference sequence). The CDR3 loop spans 14 amino acids. The sequence was collected from a human donor who donated a stem cell graft to a child with acute myeloid leukemia. Sequenced here: PBMCs from the stem cell graft donor, sampled from the stem cell graft. V and J are TRBV20-1 and TRBJ2-1, with TRBD1 matching over 7 bases. The CDR3 sequence: CRGNRDRTYNEQFF. The CDR3 bases are TGCAGGGGAAACCGGGACAGAACCTACAATGAGCAGTTCTTC.